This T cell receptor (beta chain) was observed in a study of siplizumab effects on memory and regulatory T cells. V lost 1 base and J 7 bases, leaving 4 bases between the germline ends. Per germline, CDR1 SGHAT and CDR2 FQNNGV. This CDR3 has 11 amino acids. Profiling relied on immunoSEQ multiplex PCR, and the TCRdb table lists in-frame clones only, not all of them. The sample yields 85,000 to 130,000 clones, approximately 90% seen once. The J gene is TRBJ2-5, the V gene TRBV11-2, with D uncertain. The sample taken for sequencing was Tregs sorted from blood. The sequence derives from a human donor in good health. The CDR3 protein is CASSLGVTQYF. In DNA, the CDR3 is TGTGCCAGCAGCTTAGGTGTGACCCAGTACTTC.